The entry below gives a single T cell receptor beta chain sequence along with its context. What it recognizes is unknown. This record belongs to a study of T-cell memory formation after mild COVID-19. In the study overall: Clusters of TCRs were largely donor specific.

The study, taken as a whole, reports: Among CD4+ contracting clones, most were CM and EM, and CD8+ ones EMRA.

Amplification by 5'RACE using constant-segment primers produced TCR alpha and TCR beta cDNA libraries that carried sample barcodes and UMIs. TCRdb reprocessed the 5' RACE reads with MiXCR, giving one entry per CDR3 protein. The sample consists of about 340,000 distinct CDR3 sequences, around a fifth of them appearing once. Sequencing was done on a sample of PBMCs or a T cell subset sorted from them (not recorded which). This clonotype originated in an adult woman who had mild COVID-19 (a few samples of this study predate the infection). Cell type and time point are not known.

The CDR3: CSARRGGATGELFF. The CDR3 DNA follows: TGCAGTGCTAGAAGGGGGGGGGCGACCGGGGAGCTGTTTTTT. V is TRBV20-1 and J is TRBJ2-2; a possible D gene is TRBD2 (7 bases). The CDR3 has 14 amino acids. From germline, CDR1 is DFQATT and CDR2 SNEGSKA (reference sequence). The germline V and J ends were trimmed by 2 bases and 5 bases, with 12 bases remaining between them.